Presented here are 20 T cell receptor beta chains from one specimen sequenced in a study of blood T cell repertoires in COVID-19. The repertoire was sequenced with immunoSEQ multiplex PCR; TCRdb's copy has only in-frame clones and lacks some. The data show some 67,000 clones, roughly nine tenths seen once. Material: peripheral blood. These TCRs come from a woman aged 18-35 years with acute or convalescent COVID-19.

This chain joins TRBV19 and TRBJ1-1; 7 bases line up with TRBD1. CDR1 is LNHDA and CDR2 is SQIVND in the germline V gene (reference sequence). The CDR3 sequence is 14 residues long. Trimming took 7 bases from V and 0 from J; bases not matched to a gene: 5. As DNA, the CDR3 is TGTGCCAGTACCGAGGGACAGCTGAACACTGAAGCTTTCTTT. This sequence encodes CASTEGQLNTEAFF.

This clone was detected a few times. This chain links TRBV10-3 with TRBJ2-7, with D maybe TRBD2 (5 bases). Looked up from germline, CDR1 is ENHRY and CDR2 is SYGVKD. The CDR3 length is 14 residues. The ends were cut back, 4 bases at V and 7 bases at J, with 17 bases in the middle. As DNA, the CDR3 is TGTGCCATCAGTGTGGGGAAGAGGGTCGAAGAGCAGTACTTC. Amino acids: CAISVGKRVEEQYF.

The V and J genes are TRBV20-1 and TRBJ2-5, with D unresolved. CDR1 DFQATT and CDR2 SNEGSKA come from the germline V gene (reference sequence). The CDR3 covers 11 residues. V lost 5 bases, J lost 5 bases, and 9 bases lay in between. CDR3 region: CSAAPRETQYF. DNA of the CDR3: TGCAGTGCTGCCCCCCGGGAGACCCAGTACTTC.

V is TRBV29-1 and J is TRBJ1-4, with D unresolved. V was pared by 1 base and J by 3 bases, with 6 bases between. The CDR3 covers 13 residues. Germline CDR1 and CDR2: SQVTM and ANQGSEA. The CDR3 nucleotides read TGCAGCGTTGAAGGGCAGTCTAATGAAAAACTGTTTTTT. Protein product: CSVEGQSNEKLFF.

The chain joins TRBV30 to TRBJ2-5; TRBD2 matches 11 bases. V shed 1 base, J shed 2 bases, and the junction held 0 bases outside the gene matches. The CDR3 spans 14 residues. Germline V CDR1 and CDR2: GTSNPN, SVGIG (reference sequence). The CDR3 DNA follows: TGTGCCTGGAGTGGGACTAGCGGGCAAGAGACCCAGTACTTC. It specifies CAWSGTSGQETQYF.

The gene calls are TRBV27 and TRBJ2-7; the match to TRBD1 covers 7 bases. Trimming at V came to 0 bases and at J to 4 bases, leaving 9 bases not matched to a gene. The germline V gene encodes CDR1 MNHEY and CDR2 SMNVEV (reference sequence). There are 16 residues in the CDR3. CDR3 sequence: CASSLSAGTAPYEQYF. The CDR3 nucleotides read TGTGCCAGCAGTTTATCGGCCGGGACAGCACCATACGAGCAGTACTTC.

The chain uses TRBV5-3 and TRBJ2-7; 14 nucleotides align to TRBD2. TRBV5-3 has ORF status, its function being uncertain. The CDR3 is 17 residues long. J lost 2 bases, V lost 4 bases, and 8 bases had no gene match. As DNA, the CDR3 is TGTGCCAGAAGCGACTCCGGGACTAGCGGGGGAACCTACGAGCAGTACTTC. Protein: CARSDSGTSGGTYEQYF.

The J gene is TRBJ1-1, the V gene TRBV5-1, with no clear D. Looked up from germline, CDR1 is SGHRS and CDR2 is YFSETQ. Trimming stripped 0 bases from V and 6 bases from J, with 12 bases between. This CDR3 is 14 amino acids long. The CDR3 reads CASSLGHGGPEAFF. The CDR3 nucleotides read TGCGCCAGCAGCTTGGGACACGGAGGGCCTGAAGCTTTCTTT. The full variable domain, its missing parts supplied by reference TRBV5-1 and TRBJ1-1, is KAGVTQTPRYLIKTRGQQVTLSCSPISGHRSVSWYQQTPGQGLQFLFEYFSETQRNKGNFPGRFSGRQFSNSRSEMNVSTLELGDSALYLCASSLGHGGPEAFFGQGTRLTVV.

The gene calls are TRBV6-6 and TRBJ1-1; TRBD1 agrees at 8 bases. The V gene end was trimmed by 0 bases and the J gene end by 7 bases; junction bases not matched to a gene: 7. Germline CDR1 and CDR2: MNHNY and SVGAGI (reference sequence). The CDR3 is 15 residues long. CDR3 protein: CASSYSDGQGFEAFF. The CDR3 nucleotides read TGTGCCAGCAGTTACTCCGATGGACAGGGCTTTGAAGCTTTCTTT.

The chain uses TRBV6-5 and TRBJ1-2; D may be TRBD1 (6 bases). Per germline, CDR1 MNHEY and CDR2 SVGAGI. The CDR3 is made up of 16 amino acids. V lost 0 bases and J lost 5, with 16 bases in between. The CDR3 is CASSYSGMWGLYGYTF. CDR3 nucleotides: TGTGCCAGCAGTTACTCGGGAATGTGGGGGCTTTATGGCTACACCTTC.

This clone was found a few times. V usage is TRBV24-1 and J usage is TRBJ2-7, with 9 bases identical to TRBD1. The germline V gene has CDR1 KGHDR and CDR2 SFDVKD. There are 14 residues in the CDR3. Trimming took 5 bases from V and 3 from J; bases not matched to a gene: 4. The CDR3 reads CATSGQTGGYEQYF. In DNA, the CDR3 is TGTGCCACCAGTGGTCAGACAGGGGGCTACGAGCAGTACTTC.

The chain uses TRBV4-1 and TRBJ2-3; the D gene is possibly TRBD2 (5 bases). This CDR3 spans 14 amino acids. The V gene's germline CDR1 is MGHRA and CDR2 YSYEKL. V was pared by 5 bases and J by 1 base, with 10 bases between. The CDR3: CASSAEEGTDTQYF. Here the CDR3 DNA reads TGCGCCAGCAGCGCGGAGGAGGGCACAGATACGCAGTATTTT.

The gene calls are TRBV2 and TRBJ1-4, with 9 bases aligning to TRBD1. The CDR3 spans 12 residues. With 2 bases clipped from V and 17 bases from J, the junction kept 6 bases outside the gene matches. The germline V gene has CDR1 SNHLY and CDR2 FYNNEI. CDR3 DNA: TGTGCCAGCAGTGAAAAGTTGGACAGGGGTTTTTTT. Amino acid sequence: CASSEKLDRGFF.

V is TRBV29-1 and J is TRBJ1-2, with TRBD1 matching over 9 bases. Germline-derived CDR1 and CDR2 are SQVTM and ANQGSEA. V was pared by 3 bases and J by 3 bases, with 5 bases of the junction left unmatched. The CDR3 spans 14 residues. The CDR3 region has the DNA TGCAGCGTTGATAGGGACAGGGTAGACTATGGCTACACCTTC. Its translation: CSVDRDRVDYGYTF.

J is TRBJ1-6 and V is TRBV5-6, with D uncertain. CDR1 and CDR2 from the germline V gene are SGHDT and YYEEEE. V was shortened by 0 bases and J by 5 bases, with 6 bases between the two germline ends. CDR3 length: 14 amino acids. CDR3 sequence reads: CASSLGVDNSPLHF. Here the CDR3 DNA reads TGTGCCAGCAGCTTGGGTGTCGATAATTCACCCCTCCACTTT.

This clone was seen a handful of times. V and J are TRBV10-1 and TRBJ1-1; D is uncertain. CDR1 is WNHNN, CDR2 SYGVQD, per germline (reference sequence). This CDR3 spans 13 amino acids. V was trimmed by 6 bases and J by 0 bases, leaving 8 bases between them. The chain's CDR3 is CASREQMNTEAFF. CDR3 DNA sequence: TGCGCCAGCAGAGAACAAATGAACACTGAAGCTTTCTTT.

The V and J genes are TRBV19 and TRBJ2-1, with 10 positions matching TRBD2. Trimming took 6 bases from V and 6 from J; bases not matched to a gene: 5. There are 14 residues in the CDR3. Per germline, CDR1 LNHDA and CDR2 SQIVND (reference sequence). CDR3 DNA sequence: TGTGCCAGTAGGATGGGACTAGCGCCCAATGAGCAGTTCTTC. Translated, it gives CASRMGLAPNEQFF. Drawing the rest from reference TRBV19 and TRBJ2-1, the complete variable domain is DGGITQSPKYLFRKEGQNVTLSCEQNLNHDAMYWYRQDPGQGLRLIYYSQIVNDFQKGDIAEGYSVSREKKESFPLTVTSAQKNPTAFYLCASRMGLAPNEQFFGPGTRLTVL.

The CDR3 sequence: CASSQDRKQYATNEKLFF. The CDR3 nucleotides are TGCGCCAGCAGCCAAGATCGAAAACAGTATGCAACTAATGAAAAACTGTTTTTT. V and J are TRBV4-3 and TRBJ1-4; D gene uncertain. The V gene lost 0 bases and the J gene lost 0 bases, with 14 bases spanning the gap. The V gene's germline CDR1 is LGHNA and CDR2 YSLEER. CDR3 length: 18 residues.

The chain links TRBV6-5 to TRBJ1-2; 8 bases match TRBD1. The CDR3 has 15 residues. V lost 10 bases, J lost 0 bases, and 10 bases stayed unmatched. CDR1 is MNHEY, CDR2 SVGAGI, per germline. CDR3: CATMDRDTTNYGYTF. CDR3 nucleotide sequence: TGTGCCACCATGGACAGGGACACTACTAACTATGGCTACACCTTC.

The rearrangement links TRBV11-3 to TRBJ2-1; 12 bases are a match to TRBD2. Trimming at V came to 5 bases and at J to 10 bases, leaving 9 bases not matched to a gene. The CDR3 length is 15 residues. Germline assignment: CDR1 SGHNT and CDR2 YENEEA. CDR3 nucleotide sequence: TGTGCCAGCAGCCCCCGACTAGCGGGAGTTGAGGAGCAGTTCTTC. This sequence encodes CASSPRLAGVEEQFF.